Following are 17 T cell receptor beta chains from one sample sequenced in a study of shared clonotypes between healthy human individuals. Terminally differentiated effector memory CD45RA+ cells were left out of the naive CD8 fraction, which was CD45RO-negative and positively selected for CCR7. The table came from immunoSEQ multiplex PCR; TCRdb's copy has only in-frame clones and leaves some out. The sample has over 2,000,000 clones, 93% seen once. Sequencing was done on a sample of naive CD8+ T cells from PBMCs. These receptors were taken from a man aged 18 to 30 in good health. Some clones in this sample may be carry-over from other donors' samples.

The chain carries TRBV9 and TRBJ2-1, with 8 bases fitting TRBD2. The CDR3 is 14 residues long. Germline V gene sequence: CDR1 SGDLS, CDR2 YYNGEE. The V and J ends lost 1 base and 9 bases, in that order; junction bases with no gene match: 6. CDR3 in DNA: TGTGCCAGCAGCGTAAGCGGGAGTGAGGGTGAGCAGTTCTTC. As protein: CASSVSGSEGEQFF.

This clone was detected only once. This chain uses TRBV9 with TRBJ1-2, with 10 bases fitting TRBD1. J was trimmed by 2 bases and V by 3 bases; bases with no gene match: 4. The CDR3 is 15 amino acids. CDR1 is SGDLS, CDR2 YYNGEE, per germline. The CDR3 here is CASSDQTGGNYGYTF. The DNA of the CDR3 is TGTGCCAGCAGCGACCAGACAGGGGGCAACTATGGCTACACCTTC.

The chain recombines TRBV13 with TRBJ2-1, with D possibly TRBD2 on 5 matching bases. There are 16 residues in the CDR3. V was cut by 8 bases and J by 4 bases, with 21 bases left in between. Germline assignment: CDR1 PRHDT and CDR2 FYEKMQ (reference sequence). The CDR3 coding sequence is TGTGCCAGCGTTGAGGGAGCCAGCGGAGAATACAATGAGCAGTTCTTC. Translating gives CASVEGASGEYNEQFF.

The chain joins TRBV5-4 to TRBJ2-3; no definite D call. Deletions cut 2 bases from V and 4 bases from J, with 11 bases between. The CDR3 consists of 14 residues. In germline, CDR1 is SGHNT, CDR2 YYREEE (reference sequence). CDR3 coding DNA: TGTGCCAGCAGCTTTGTCTCGGGCGCAGATACGCAGTATTTT. Amino acids: CASSFVSGADTQYF.

The chain joins TRBV29-1 to TRBJ1-2; D call uncertain. The CDR3 contains 13 residues. Trimming left V 4 bases short and J 1 base short, with 10 bases between. The germline V gene has CDR1 SQVTM and CDR2 ANQGSEA. This chain's CDR3 is CSVGHSFNYGYTF. CDR3 bases: TGCAGCGTTGGACACAGTTTTAACTATGGCTACACCTTC.

The chain uses TRBV29-1 and TRBJ2-1; 11 nucleotides agree with TRBD2. CDR3 size: 15 residues. V shed 4 bases, J shed 0 bases, and the junction held 2 bases outside the gene matches. CDR1 is SQVTM, CDR2 ANQGSEA, per germline. The CDR3 sequence is CSVGGTSGSYNEQFF. The CDR3 nucleotides are TGCAGCGTTGGCGGGACTAGCGGCTCCTACAATGAGCAGTTCTTC.

CDR3 in amino acids: CATNPGANTGELFF. CDR3 bases: TGTGCCACCAATCCGGGGGCGAACACCGGGGAGCTGTTTTTT. The chain links TRBV6-5 to TRBJ2-2, with a tentative D call TRBD2 (6 bases). This CDR3 spans 14 amino acids. The germline CDR1 and CDR2 sequences are MNHEY and SVGAGI. V dropped 10 bases and J dropped 0 bases, with 12 bases sitting between them.

Concerning this clone: This may arise from a read error, as a much more abundant clone is one base away. The sample contains more than one DNA sequence encoding this CDR3. The chain uses TRBV7-9 and TRBJ2-1; D is possibly TRBD1 (5 bases). The ends were cut back, 1 base at V and 8 bases at J, with 6 bases in the middle. Looked up from germline, CDR1 is SEHNR and CDR2 is FQNEAQ (reference sequence). The CDR3 contains 12 residues. The CDR3 region is CASSLGGDEQFF. CDR3 in DNA: TGTGCCAGCAGCTTAGGGGGCGATGAGCAGTTCTTC.

This clone was seen once. The genes are TRBV6-5 and TRBJ1-2; no firm D call. The CDR3 has 10 residues. Trimming removed 7 bases at V and 6 bases at J, with 6 bases between. Germline loops: CDR1 MNHEY, CDR2 SVGAGI. CDR3 in amino acids: CASNGDGYTF. CDR3 nucleotides: TGTGCCAGCAACGGGGATGGCTACACCTTC.

This clone was seen repeatedly, ten times or more. This sequence joins TRBV5-4 and TRBJ2-2, with 7 bases identical to TRBD2. The ends lost 1 base at V and 4 bases at J; junction bases unmatched: 7. Germline CDR1 is SGHNT and CDR2 is YYREEE (reference sequence). This CDR3 is 16 amino acids long. CDR3 loop: CASSLRSAGLTGELFF. CDR3 nucleotides: TGTGCCAGCAGCTTGCGTTCAGCGGGACTCACCGGGGAGCTGTTTTTT. The entire variable domain, with the rest obtained from reference TRBV5-4 and TRBJ2-2, is as follows: ETGVTQSPTHLIKTRGQQVTLRCSSQSGHNTVSWYQQALGQGPQFIFQYYREEENGRGNFPPRFSGLQFPNYSSELNVNALELDDSALYLCASSLRSAGLTGELFFGEGSRLTVL.

The chain combines TRBV5-4 with TRBJ2-3, with TRBD2 identical over 8 bases. Germline V gives CDR1 SGHNT, CDR2 YYREEE (reference sequence). The CDR3 loop spans 16 amino acids. The V segment lost 0 bases and the J segment 2 bases; nucleotides outside the gene matches: 5. CDR3 bases: TGTGCCAGCAGCTTGGGTGTAGCGGGGATCACAGATACGCAGTATTTT. Amino acids: CASSLGVAGITDTQYF.

CDR3 DNA: TGCAGCGTGAGGGTCCCGTCACAGGAGCAGTACTTC. This codes for CSVRVPSQEQYF. The chain recombines TRBV29-1 with TRBJ2-7; TRBD2 might be the D (5 bases). CDR1 SQVTM and CDR2 ANQGSEA come from the germline V gene. This CDR3 has 12 residues. V lost 6 bases to trimming and J lost 7 bases, with 16 bases between them.

The rearrangement links TRBV7-9 to TRBJ1-3; D may be TRBD1 (5 bases). This CDR3 has 15 amino acids. Trimming cost V 5 bases and J 2 bases, with 13 bases left between them. Germline V gene data show CDR1 as SEHNR and CDR2 as FQNEAQ (reference sequence). This CDR3 is CASSPPRGTGNTIYF. The CDR3 DNA reads as TGTGCCAGCAGCCCTCCGAGGGGCACTGGAAACACCATATATTTT.

V gene TRBV9 combines with J gene TRBJ1-2; D possibly corresponds to TRBD1 (6 bases). The CDR3 length is 14 residues. Germline V gives CDR1 SGDLS, CDR2 YYNGEE. V lost 3 bases, J lost 1 base, and 10 bases lay in between. The CDR3 DNA follows: TGTGCCAGCAGCGATACACAGGGTAACTATGGCTACACCTTC. Its protein product is CASSDTQGNYGYTF.

The chain uses TRBV9 and TRBJ2-1, with 12 positions matching TRBD2. Germline CDR1 SGDLS, CDR2 YYNGEE. This CDR3 region has 16 residues. V was pared by 0 bases and J by 9 bases, with 7 bases of the junction left unmatched. CDR3 residues: CASSVGLAGDWVEQFF. In nucleotides, the CDR3 is TGTGCCAGCAGCGTAGGACTAGCGGGAGACTGGGTTGAGCAGTTCTTC.

The chain carries TRBV28 and TRBJ2-7; no clear D gene. Looked up from germline, CDR1 is MDHEN and CDR2 is SYDVKM. The CDR3 has 11 residues. V lost 9 bases to trimming and J lost 0 bases, with 6 bases between them. The CDR3 bases are TGTGCCAGTGTTGGCTCCTACGAGCAGTACTTC. This codes for CASVGSYEQYF.

This chain links TRBV29-1 with TRBJ2-7; D might be TRBD2 (6 bases). This CDR3 comprises 11 residues. In germline, CDR1 is SQVTM, CDR2 ANQGSEA. V lost 6 bases and J lost 6, with 12 bases in between. DNA for the CDR3: TGCAGCGTGGCGGGACTGTCCGAGCAGTACTTC. Translating it yields CSVAGLSEQYF.